This is a list of T cell receptor beta chains from one sample in a study of shared clonotypes between healthy human individuals. Sequencing was performed with immunoSEQ multiplex PCR; in TCRdb, only in-frame clones are kept and a portion is missing. Among about 380,000 clones listed, about 96% were seen once. Source material: memory CD8+ T cells sorted from blood. The receptors shown here come from a man younger than 40 in good health. Both conserved end residues are part of each CDR3. The order of the fields is D gene, clone size, J gene, V gene, CDR3 DNA, CDR3 protein. A D gene is named only where the DNA matches it firmly. Size values are once, few and many counts, or a class for expanded clones, and some rows have none.

D gene: TRBD2; clone size: NA; J gene: TRBJ2-2; V gene: TRBV15; CDR3 DNA: TGTGCCACCAGCAGAGATGAGGGGGGTCCGGGACTAGCGGGATTTAACACCGGGGAGCTGTTTTTT; CDR3 protein: CATSRDEGGPGLAGFNTGELFF
D gene: NA; clone size: once; J gene: TRBJ2-2; V gene: TRBV19; CDR3 DNA: TGTGCCAGTCGGCCGAGAGGGGGGCAACCCGGGGAGCTGTTTTTT; CDR3 protein: CASRPRGGQPGELFF
D gene: NA; clone size: NA; J gene: TRBJ2-7; V gene: TRBV18; CDR3 DNA: TGTGCCAGCACTCAAGCGCCAGTCTCCTACGAGCAGTACTTC; CDR3 protein: CASTQAPVSYEQYF
D gene: NA; clone size: NA; J gene: TRBJ2-3; V gene: TRBV5-1; CDR3 DNA: TGCGCCAGCAGCTTGGGGTCGACGGGTCCCACAGATACGCAGTATTTT; CDR3 protein: CASSLGSTGPTDTQYF
D gene: NA; clone size: NA; J gene: TRBJ2-5; V gene: TRBV4-2; CDR3 DNA: TGTGCCAGCAGCCAAGGTTGGCGGGATGAGACCCAGTACTTC; CDR3 protein: CASSQGWRDETQYF
D gene: NA; clone size: NA; J gene: TRBJ2-1; V gene: TRBV4-2; CDR3 DNA: TGTGCCAGCAGCAGTCGGTCCGGGAACCCTTACAATGAGCAGTTCTTC; CDR3 protein: CASSSRSGNPYNEQFF
D gene: NA; clone size: NA; J gene: TRBJ1-5; V gene: TRBV15; CDR3 DNA: TGTGCCACCAGCAGAGATCTGAAGAGCAATCAGCCCCAGCATTTT; CDR3 protein: CATSRDLKSNQPQHF
D gene: NA; clone size: once; J gene: TRBJ2-7; V gene: TRBV28; CDR3 DNA: TGTGCCAGCAATCGCCCCTTGTTCTTGTCGTACGAGCAGTACTTC; CDR3 protein: CASNRPLFLSYEQYF
D gene: NA; clone size: NA; J gene: TRBJ2-7; V gene: TRBV29-1; CDR3 DNA: TGCAGCGTTGGGGATTTCGACGGATCCTACGAGCAGTACTTC; CDR3 protein: CSVGDFDGSYEQYF
D gene: TRBD2; clone size: once; J gene: TRBJ2-1; V gene: TRBV5-1; CDR3 DNA: TGCGCCAGCAGCGGCCTAGCGGGAGGGGTTTTGGGGGAGCAGTTCTTC; CDR3 protein: CASSGLAGGVLGEQFF
D gene: TRBD1; clone size: NA; J gene: TRBJ1-2; V gene: TRBV7-9; CDR3 DNA: TGTGCCAGCAGCTTAGGGACAGGGGAAGGCTACACCTTC; CDR3 protein: CASSLGTGEGYTF
D gene: NA; clone size: NA; J gene: TRBJ1-2; V gene: TRBV5-6; CDR3 DNA: TGTGCCAGCAGCTTGGCCCTCTATGGCTACACCTTC; CDR3 protein: CASSLALYGYTF
D gene: TRBD2; clone size: NA; J gene: TRBJ2-3; V gene: TRBV4-2; CDR3 DNA: TGTGCCAGCAGCCGACTAGCGGGCACAGATACGCAGTATTTT; CDR3 protein: CASSRLAGTDTQYF
D gene: TRBD2; clone size: NA; J gene: TRBJ2-5; V gene: TRBV5-1; CDR3 DNA: TGCGCCAGCAGCTTGTTACTAGCGGGAGGAAGAGAGACCCAGTACTTC; CDR3 protein: CASSLLLAGGRETQYF
D gene: NA; clone size: NA; J gene: TRBJ2-2; V gene: TRBV5-1; CDR3 DNA: TGCGCCAGCAGAATCTGGACCGGGACCCAAAACACCGGGGAGCTGTTTTTT; CDR3 protein: CASRIWTGTQNTGELFF
D gene: NA; clone size: NA; J gene: TRBJ1-2; V gene: TRBV30; CDR3 DNA: TGTGCCTGGAGCCTGACAGGCTATGGCTACACCTTC; CDR3 protein: CAWSLTGYGYTF
D gene: TRBD2; clone size: NA; J gene: TRBJ2-1; V gene: TRBV19; CDR3 DNA: TGTGCCAGTAGAGGCGCTGGGGGGGACAATGAGCAGTTCTTC; CDR3 protein: CASRGAGGDNEQFF
D gene: TRBD1; clone size: NA; J gene: TRBJ2-2; V gene: TRBV5-4; CDR3 DNA: TGTGCCAGCAGCCTGGCAGGGGGCGGGGAGCTGTTTTTT; CDR3 protein: CASSLAGGGELFF
D gene: NA; clone size: NA; J gene: TRBJ2-7; V gene: TRBV29-1; CDR3 DNA: TGCAGCGTTGAAGATGGGTCCTACGAGCAGTACTTC; CDR3 protein: CSVEDGSYEQYF
D gene: TRBD2; clone size: NA; J gene: TRBJ2-2; V gene: TRBV28; CDR3 DNA: TGTGCCAGCAGTCCCTTTAGCGGGAGGGCCGGGGTCACCGGGGAGCTGTTTTTT; CDR3 protein: CASSPFSGRAGVTGELFF
D gene: TRBD2; clone size: NA; J gene: TRBJ2-1; V gene: TRBV4-2; CDR3 DNA: TGTGCCAGCAGCCAAGCGGTACGGGAGGGTTCCTACAATGAGCAGTTCTTC; CDR3 protein: CASSQAVREGSYNEQFF
D gene: NA; clone size: few; J gene: TRBJ2-2; V gene: TRBV9; CDR3 DNA: TGTGCCAGCAGCGCGGGGCAGCCTAGGGAGGAGCTGTTTTTT; CDR3 protein: CASSAGQPREELFF
D gene: NA; clone size: NA; J gene: TRBJ2-7; V gene: TRBV7-8; CDR3 DNA: TGTGCCAGCAGCTTAACACGGGACCTCTCCTACGAGCAGTACTTC; CDR3 protein: CASSLTRDLSYEQYF
D gene: NA; clone size: NA; J gene: TRBJ1-3; V gene: TRBV9; CDR3 DNA: TGTGCCAGCAGCGTGGGTTTACAGGGACACTCTGGAAACACCATATATTTT; CDR3 protein: CASSVGLQGHSGNTIYF
D gene: TRBD2; clone size: NA; J gene: TRBJ2-1; V gene: TRBV27; CDR3 DNA: TGTGCCAGCAGCAGTCCTGCGGGAGGAGGGATCAATGAGCAGTTCTTC; CDR3 protein: CASSSPAGGGINEQFF
D gene: TRBD1; clone size: NA; J gene: TRBJ1-2; V gene: TRBV4-1; CDR3 DNA: TGCGCCAGCAGCCCTGCGACAGGGGACTATGGCTACACCTTC; CDR3 protein: CASSPATGDYGYTF
D gene: TRBD2; clone size: NA; J gene: TRBJ2-3; V gene: TRBV28; CDR3 DNA: TGTGCCAGCAGTTACCACGGGACTAGCGGTCCAGATACGCAGTATTTT; CDR3 protein: CASSYHGTSGPDTQYF
D gene: TRBD2; clone size: NA; J gene: TRBJ2-1; V gene: TRBV4-2; CDR3 DNA: TGTGCCAGCAGCCACGAACTAGCGGGAGTTGACTATGAGCAGTTCTTC; CDR3 protein: CASSHELAGVDYEQFF
D gene: NA; clone size: NA; J gene: TRBJ1-2; V gene: TRBV10-3; CDR3 DNA: TGTGCCATCAGTGAGACGGATTTGGGCTACACCTTC; CDR3 protein: CAISETDLGYTF
D gene: NA; clone size: NA; J gene: TRBJ2-7; V gene: TRBV15; CDR3 DNA: TGTGCCACCAGCAGAGATCTTGGATACACCTACGAGCAGTACTTC; CDR3 protein: CATSRDLGYTYEQYF
D gene: NA; clone size: NA; J gene: TRBJ2-4; V gene: TRBV2; CDR3 DNA: TGTGCCAGCAGGGGGGCGGAACTAGCCAAAAACATTCAGTACTTC; CDR3 protein: CASRGAELAKNIQYF
D gene: NA; clone size: once; J gene: TRBJ1-2; V gene: TRBV10-2; CDR3 DNA: TGCGCCAGCTCGTACAGCCACGACTATGGCTACACCTTC; CDR3 protein: CASSYSHDYGYTF
D gene: NA; clone size: NA; J gene: TRBJ2-3; V gene: TRBV5-1; CDR3 DNA: TGCGCCAGCAGCTCAGAATGGGGAGGTACGCAGTATTTT; CDR3 protein: CASSSEWGGTQYF
D gene: NA; clone size: NA; J gene: TRBJ2-7; V gene: TRBV15; CDR3 DNA: TGTGCCACCAGCAGCCACCTAGGGGGCTACGAGCAGTACTTC; CDR3 protein: CATSSHLGGYEQYF
D gene: TRBD2; clone size: NA; J gene: TRBJ2-7; V gene: TRBV7-2; CDR3 DNA: TGTGCCAGCAGCTTAGTAGCGGGAGACCCCTACGAGCAGTACTTC; CDR3 protein: CASSLVAGDPYEQYF
D gene: NA; clone size: NA; J gene: TRBJ2-5; V gene: TRBV5-1; CDR3 DNA: TGCGCCAGCAGTTTCCCTTTTCAAGAGACCCAGTACTTC; CDR3 protein: CASSFPFQETQYF
D gene: TRBD1; clone size: NA; J gene: TRBJ1-3; V gene: TRBV18; CDR3 DNA: TGTGCCAGCTCACCAACGACAGGGCGCTCTGGAAACACCATATATTTT; CDR3 protein: CASSPTTGRSGNTIYF
D gene: NA; clone size: NA; J gene: TRBJ2-5; V gene: TRBV21-1; CDR3 DNA: TGTGCCAGCAGCAAATACGTTGAGGGGAAGGCTGGTACGGAGACCCAGTACTTC; CDR3 protein: CASSKYVEGKAGTETQYF
D gene: TRBD1; clone size: once; J gene: TRBJ1-2; V gene: TRBV9; CDR3 DNA: TGTGCCAGCCGCCCCGGGACAGGGTGGGACTATGGCTACACCTTC; CDR3 protein: CASRPGTGWDYGYTF
D gene: NA; clone size: NA; J gene: TRBJ1-5; V gene: TRBV6-1; CDR3 DNA: TGTGCCAGCATGTACACCCATAGCAATCAGCCCCAGCATTTT; CDR3 protein: CASMYTHSNQPQHF